The 14 T cell receptor beta chains presented below share a single source sample, sequenced in a study of Tregs in tolerant kidney transplant recipients. Only in-frame clones appear in the TCRdb table, and some are missing; sequencing was by immunoSEQ multiplex PCR. The sample shows roughly 80,000 clones, roughly 90% of them seen only once. Source: Tregs from blood, taken before the transplant. All receptors come from a human donor who received a combined kidney and bone marrow transplant.

The chain carries TRBV28 and TRBJ1-4; no clear D. The V gene's germline CDR1 is MDHEN and CDR2 SYDVKM. Trimming stripped 7 bases from V and 3 bases from J, with 24 bases between. There are 18 residues in the CDR3. CDR3 DNA: TGTGCCAGCACCCCAACCCCCGGTGTCTTTGCTTCTAATGAAAAACTGTTTTTT. Translation gives CASTPTPGVFASNEKLFF.

The chain employs TRBV7-2 and TRBJ1-4, with 10 bases aligning to TRBD1. The germline gives CDR1 SGHTA, CDR2 FQGNSA. V gave up 5 bases and J gave up 6 bases; unmatched junction bases: 9. CDR3 size: 16 residues. The CDR3 here is CASSLKTGGAHEKLFF. As DNA, the CDR3 is TGTGCCAGCAGCCTAAAGACAGGGGGCGCTCATGAAAAACTGTTTTTT.

The chain recombines TRBV4-2 with TRBJ1-4, with unresolved D. The CDR3 has 16 residues. Germline-derived CDR1 and CDR2 are LGHNA and YNFKEQ. Trimming left V 7 bases short and J 4 bases short, with 19 bases between. CDR3 DNA: TGTGCCAGCACACATTCGACTAGAAGTAATAATGAAAAACTGTTTTTT. It yields the protein CASTHSTRSNNEKLFF.

The V gene is TRBV5-5, the J gene TRBJ2-7; D unclear. V lost 2 bases and J 3 bases, leaving 9 bases between the germline ends. The CDR3 length is 13 residues. Germline CDR1 SGHKS, CDR2 YYEKEE (reference sequence). CDR3 region: CASSFSQGYEQYF. The DNA for the CDR3 is TGTGCCAGCAGCTTTTCCCAAGGCTACGAGCAGTACTTC. Looking up the rest from reference TRBV5-5 and TRBJ2-7 gives the full variable domain: DAGVTQSPTHLIKTRGQQVTLRCSPISGHKSVSWYQQVLGQGPQFIFQYYEKEERGRGNFPDRFSARQFPNYSSELNVNALLLGDSALYLCASSFSQGYEQYFGPGTRLTVT.

The chain couples TRBV12-5 to TRBJ2-2, with 8 bases matching TRBD1. Germline CDR1 and CDR2: LGHNT and FRNRAP. The CDR3 runs 16 residues. With V trimmed by 1 base and J by 2 bases, 3 bases remained unmatched. In nucleotides, the CDR3 is TGTGCTAGTGGTTTGGAGACAGGGGTAAACACCGGGGAGCTGTTTTTT. Amino acids: CASGLETGVNTGELFF.

This clone was seen only once. The chain combines TRBV18 with TRBJ2-1; 9 bases map to TRBD2. Germline trimming cut 3 bases from V and 6 bases from J; bases unmatched to any gene: 6. The germline V gene has CDR1 KGHSH and CDR2 LQKENI. This CDR3 is 15 amino acids long. The chain's CDR3 is CASSPSGLAPNEQFF. CDR3 DNA sequence: TGTGCCAGCTCACCCTCGGGACTAGCCCCCAATGAGCAGTTCTTC.

In nucleotides, the CDR3 is TGTGCCAGCAGCTGGACTAGCGGAACCCCCAATGAGCAGTTCTTC. Its translation is CASSWTSGTPNEQFF. The chain links TRBV7-2 to TRBJ2-1; TRBD2 matches 10 bases. This CDR3 has 15 amino acids. Germline V gene sequence: CDR1 SGHTA, CDR2 FQGNSA. Unmatched junction bases numbered 6, after V lost 4 bases and J lost 6 bases.

The J gene is TRBJ1-1, the V gene TRBV7-2; 8 nucleotides align to TRBD1. This CDR3 comprises 15 residues. Germline V gene sequence: CDR1 SGHTA, CDR2 FQGNSA. V shed 5 bases, J shed 6 bases, and the junction held 11 bases outside the gene matches. CDR3 residues: CASSGYRGADAEAFF. In DNA, the CDR3 is TGTGCCAGCAGCGGGTACAGGGGGGCCGATGCTGAAGCTTTCTTT. Full variable domain (missing parts from reference TRBV7-2 and TRBJ1-1): GAGVSQSPSNKVTEKGKDVELRCDPISGHTALYWYRQSLGQGLEFLIYFQGNSAPDKSGLPSDRFSAERTGGSVSTLTIQRTQQEDSAVYLCASSGYRGADAEAFFGQGTRLTVV.

V gene TRBV10-3 combines with J gene TRBJ1-1; D is perhaps TRBD1 (6 bases). This CDR3 has 14 amino acids. The V and J ends lost 10 bases and 0 bases respectively, with 15 bases between them. CDR1 is ENHRY and CDR2 is SYGVKD in the germline V gene. CDR3 sequence: CATRGGRVNTEAFF. In DNA, the CDR3 is TGTGCCACCAGAGGGGGTAGGGTGAACACTGAAGCTTTCTTT.

The chain uses TRBV27 and TRBJ1-2; 7 positions agree with TRBD1. V lost 6 bases and J lost 7; bases outside the gene matches: 8. This CDR3 is 13 amino acids long. CDR1 MNHEY and CDR2 SMNVEV come from the germline V gene (reference sequence). In DNA form, the CDR3 reads TGTGCCAGCAGGATAGGGGGCGGGTTTGGCTACACCTTC. Translating gives CASRIGGGFGYTF.

The genes are TRBV5-6 and TRBJ1-2; TRBD1 matches 7 bases. The V gene's germline CDR1 is SGHDT and CDR2 YYEEEE. The CDR3 sequence is 14 residues long. After removal of 4 bases from V and 7 bases from J, the junction contained 10 bases not matched to a gene. The CDR3 nucleotides read TGTGCCAGCAGCACCGGACAGGTTCGGGGTGGCTACACCTTC. Protein: CASSTGQVRGGYTF.

V gene TRBV5-1 combines with J gene TRBJ2-7; 11 bases agree with TRBD2. The ends lost 6 bases at V and 5 bases at J; junction bases unmatched: 7. CDR3 length: 14 amino acids. Looked up from germline, CDR1 is SGHRS and CDR2 is YFSETQ. Here the CDR3 reads CASTLGLAENEQYF. CDR3 DNA sequence: TGCGCCAGCACCCTGGGACTAGCGGAGAACGAGCAGTACTTC.

The chain couples TRBV28 to TRBJ2-7, with no clear D. Germline CDR1 MDHEN, CDR2 SYDVKM. This CDR3 spans 15 amino acids. V dropped 6 bases and J dropped 7 bases, with 22 bases sitting between them. DNA for the CDR3: TGTGCCAGCAGCCGCCGCCTGGTTGGGGTGGGGGAGCAGTACTTC. Translating it yields CASSRRLVGVGEQYF.

This clone was observed a few times. The rearrangement uses TRBV5-1 and TRBJ2-5, with unresolved D. The germline V and J ends were trimmed by 2 bases and 4 bases, with 12 bases remaining between them. Germline V lookup: CDR1 SGHRS, CDR2 YFSETQ. The CDR3 is 14 amino acids. The CDR3 is CASSFQPGAETQYF. CDR3 bases: TGCGCCAGCAGCTTTCAACCAGGTGCAGAGACCCAGTACTTC.